This TCR beta chain was obtained from a study of blood T cells in healthy people across ages. The second PCR ran 7 to 11 cycles with a sample-barcoded 5' primer and J-beta primers. TCRdb reanalysed the 5' RACE reads using MiXCR and keeps one entry per CDR3 protein. The repertoire holds 980,000 or so distinct CDR3 sequences, about 48% seen once, with roughly 13% in the top ten. On this clonotype: No antigen is known for it. Sequence at one end of the junction differs from germline and may be a read error.

Study outcomes and limitations: Bulk PBMC profiling left naive and antigen-experienced comparisons inconclusive. With age, beta diversity per million T cells declined roughly linearly, significantly by 30 to 50. Long-lived donors exceeded aged donors in naive CD4+ cells and diversity.

Total RNA was isolated from each sample in quantities of at least 6 micrograms. The CDR3 length is 11 residues. Germline V gene lookup returns CDR1 LGHNA and CDR2 YNFKEQ. The receptor's source is a man aged 25 to 45 in good health. The specimen was blood. This sequence joins TRBV4-2 and TRBJ2-5; no clear D gene. The last part of the DNA fits TRBJ2-7 better; the J call may be wrong. The CDR3 here is CAGSQDHEQYF. In DNA, the CDR3 is TGTGCCGGCAGCCAAGATCACGAGCAGTACTTC.